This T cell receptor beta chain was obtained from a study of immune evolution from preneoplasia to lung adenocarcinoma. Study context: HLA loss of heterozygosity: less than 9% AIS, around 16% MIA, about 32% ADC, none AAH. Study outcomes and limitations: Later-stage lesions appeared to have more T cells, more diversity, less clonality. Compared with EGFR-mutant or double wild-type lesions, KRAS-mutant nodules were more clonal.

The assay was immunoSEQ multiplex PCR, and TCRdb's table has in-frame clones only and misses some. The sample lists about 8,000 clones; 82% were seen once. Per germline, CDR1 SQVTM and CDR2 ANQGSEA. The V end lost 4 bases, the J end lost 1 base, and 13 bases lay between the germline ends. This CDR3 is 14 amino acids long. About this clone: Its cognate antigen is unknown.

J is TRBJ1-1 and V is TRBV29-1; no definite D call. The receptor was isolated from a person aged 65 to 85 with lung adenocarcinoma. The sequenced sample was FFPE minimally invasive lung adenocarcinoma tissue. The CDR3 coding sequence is TGCAGCGTTGTGAAAGGCACCGGGAACACTGAAGCTTTCTTT. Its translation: CSVVKGTGNTEAFF.